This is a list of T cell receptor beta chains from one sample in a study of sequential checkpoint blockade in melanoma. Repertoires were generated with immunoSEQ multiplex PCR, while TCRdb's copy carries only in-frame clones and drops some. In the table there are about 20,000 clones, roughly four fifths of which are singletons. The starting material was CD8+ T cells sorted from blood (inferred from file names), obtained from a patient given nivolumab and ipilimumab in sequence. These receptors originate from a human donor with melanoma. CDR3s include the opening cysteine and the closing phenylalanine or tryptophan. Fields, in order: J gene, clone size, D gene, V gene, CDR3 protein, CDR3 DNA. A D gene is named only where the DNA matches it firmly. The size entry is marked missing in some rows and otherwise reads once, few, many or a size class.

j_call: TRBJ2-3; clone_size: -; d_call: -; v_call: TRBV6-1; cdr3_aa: CASTRLVRSTDTQYF; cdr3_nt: TGTGCCAGCACCCGACTAGTTCGAAGCACAGATACGCAGTATTTT
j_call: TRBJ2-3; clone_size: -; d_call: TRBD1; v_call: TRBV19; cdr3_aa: CASSIVITTGDTQYF; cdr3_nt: TGTGCCAGTAGTATAGTCATAACGACAGGGGATACGCAGTATTTT
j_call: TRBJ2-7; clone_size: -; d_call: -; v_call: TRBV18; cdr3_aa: CASSPGASYEQYF; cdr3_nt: TGTGCCAGCTCACCAGGGGCGTCCTACGAGCAGTACTTC
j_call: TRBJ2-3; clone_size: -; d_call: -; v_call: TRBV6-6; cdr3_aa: CASSSDYAPDTQYF; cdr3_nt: TGTGCCAGCAGCTCCGACTACGCACCAGATACGCAGTATTTT
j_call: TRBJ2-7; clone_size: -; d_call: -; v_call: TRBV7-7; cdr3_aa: CASSLARGHSYEQYF; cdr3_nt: TGTGCTAGCAGCTTAGCAAGGGGTCACTCCTACGAGCAGTACTTC
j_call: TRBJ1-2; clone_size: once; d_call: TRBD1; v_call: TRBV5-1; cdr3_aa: CASSSSRSGRGHEGYTF; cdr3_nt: TGCGCCAGCAGCTCATCCAGGTCGGGCAGGGGGCATGAAGGCTACACCTTC
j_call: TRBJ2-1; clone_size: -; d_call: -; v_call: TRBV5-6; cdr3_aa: CASSDWRGTDKGNEQFF; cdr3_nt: TGTGCCAGCAGCGACTGGAGGGGGACAGATAAAGGCAATGAGCAGTTCTTC
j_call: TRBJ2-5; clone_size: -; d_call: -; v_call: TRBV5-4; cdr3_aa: CASSSQETQYF; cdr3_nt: TGTGCCAGCAGCTCTCAAGAGACCCAGTACTTC
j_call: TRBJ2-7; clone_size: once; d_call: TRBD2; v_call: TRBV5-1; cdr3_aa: CASSEEVAGGPGYEQYF; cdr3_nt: TGCGCCAGCAGCGAGGAGGTAGCGGGGGGGCCGGGGTACGAGCAGTACTTC
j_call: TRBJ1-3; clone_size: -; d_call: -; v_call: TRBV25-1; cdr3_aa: CASSQGSSGNTIYF; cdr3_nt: TGTGCCAGCAGTCAGGGGAGCTCTGGAAACACCATATATTTT
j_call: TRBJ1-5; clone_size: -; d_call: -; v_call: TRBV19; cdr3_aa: CASSIKGGSNQPQHF; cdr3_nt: TGTGCCAGTAGTATAAAGGGAGGTAGCAATCAGCCCCAGCATTTT
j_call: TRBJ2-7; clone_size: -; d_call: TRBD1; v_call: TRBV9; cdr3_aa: CASSGRQGREQYF; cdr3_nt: TGTGCCAGCAGCGGTCGACAGGGGCGTGAGCAGTACTTC
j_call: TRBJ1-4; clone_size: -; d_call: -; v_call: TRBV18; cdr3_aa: CASSSQEDEKLFF; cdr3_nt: TGTGCCAGCTCCAGCCAAGAGGATGAAAAACTGTTTTTT
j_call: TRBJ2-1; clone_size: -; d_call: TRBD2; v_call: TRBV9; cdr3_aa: CASSLGLAGGPHGEQFF; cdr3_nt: TGTGCCAGCAGCTTGGGACTAGCGGGGGGGCCCCATGGTGAGCAGTTCTTC
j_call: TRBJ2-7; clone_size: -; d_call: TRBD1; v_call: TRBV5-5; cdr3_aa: CASSLGTGAYEQYF; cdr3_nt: TGTGCCAGCAGCTTAGGGACAGGGGCCTACGAGCAGTACTTC
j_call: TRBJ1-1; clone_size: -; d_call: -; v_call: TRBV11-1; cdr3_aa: CASSRFTGMNTEAFF; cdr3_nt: TGTGCCAGCAGCCGTTTTACAGGTATGAACACTGAAGCTTTCTTT
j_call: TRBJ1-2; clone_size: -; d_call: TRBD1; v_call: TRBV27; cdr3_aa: CASSRRQGQGYTF; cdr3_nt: TGTGCCAGCAGTAGAAGACAGGGGCAGGGCTACACCTTC
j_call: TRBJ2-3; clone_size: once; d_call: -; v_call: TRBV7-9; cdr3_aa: CASSHFTDTQYF; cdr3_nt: TGTGCCAGCAGCCACTTCACAGATACGCAGTATTTT
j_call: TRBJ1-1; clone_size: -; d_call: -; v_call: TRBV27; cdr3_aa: CASREVGGNTEAFF; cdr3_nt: TGTGCCAGCAGGGAAGTCGGGGGGAACACTGAAGCTTTCTTT
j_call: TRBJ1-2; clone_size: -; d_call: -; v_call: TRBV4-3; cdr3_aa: CASSQDWRQSYGYTF; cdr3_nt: TGCGCCAGCAGCCAAGATTGGCGACAGTCCTATGGCTACACCTTC
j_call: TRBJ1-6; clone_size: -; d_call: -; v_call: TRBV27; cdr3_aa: CATRRGSYNSPLHF; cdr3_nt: TGTGCCACCCGCAGGGGCTCCTATAATTCACCCCTCCACTTT
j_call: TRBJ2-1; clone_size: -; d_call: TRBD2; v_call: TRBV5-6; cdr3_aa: CASSLARASGGYNEQFF; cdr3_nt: TGTGCCAGCAGCTTGGCCCGGGCTAGCGGGGGGTACAATGAGCAGTTCTTC
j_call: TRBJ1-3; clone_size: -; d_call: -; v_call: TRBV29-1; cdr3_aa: CSVEDRQVGNTIYF; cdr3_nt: TGCAGCGTTGAAGATAGGCAGGTGGGAAACACCATATATTTT
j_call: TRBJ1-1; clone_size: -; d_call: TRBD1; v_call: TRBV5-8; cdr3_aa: CASSLDRGAIEAFF; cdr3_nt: TGTGCCAGCAGCTTGGACAGGGGGGCAATTGAAGCTTTCTTT
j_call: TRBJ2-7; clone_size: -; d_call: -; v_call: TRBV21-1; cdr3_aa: CASSNKNNAYYEQYF; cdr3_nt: TGTGCCAGCAGCAATAAGAATAATGCCTACTACGAGCAGTACTTC
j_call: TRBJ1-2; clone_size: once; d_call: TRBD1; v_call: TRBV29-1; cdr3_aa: CSADDPNRGYGYTF; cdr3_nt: TGCAGCGCTGACGACCCGAACAGGGGCTATGGCTACACCTTC
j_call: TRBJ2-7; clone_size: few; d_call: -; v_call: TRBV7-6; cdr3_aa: CASSPGVQVSYEQYF; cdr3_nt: TGTGCCAGCAGCCCGGGGGTCCAGGTCTCCTACGAGCAGTACTTC
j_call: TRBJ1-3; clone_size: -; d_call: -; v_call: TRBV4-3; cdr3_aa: CASSQEGTGPSGNTIYF; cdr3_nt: TGCGCCAGCAGCCAAGAGGGTACAGGTCCCTCTGGAAACACCATATATTTT
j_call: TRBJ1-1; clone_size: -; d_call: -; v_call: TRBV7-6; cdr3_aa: CASSLGDSLNTEAFF; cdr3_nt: TGTGCCAGCAGCTTAGGTGACAGCTTGAACACTGAAGCTTTCTTT
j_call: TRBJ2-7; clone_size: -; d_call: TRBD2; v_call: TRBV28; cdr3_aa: CASSPGTSGGKEQYF; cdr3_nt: TGTGCCAGCAGCCCCGGGACTAGCGGGGGAAAAGAGCAGTACTTC
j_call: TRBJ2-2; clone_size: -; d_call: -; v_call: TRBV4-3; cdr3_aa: CASSQDLGTSNTGELFF; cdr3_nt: TGCGCCAGCAGCCAAGACTTGGGGACATCGAACACCGGGGAGCTGTTTTTT
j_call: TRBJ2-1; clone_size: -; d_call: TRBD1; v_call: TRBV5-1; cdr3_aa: CASTPGQANEQFF; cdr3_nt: TGCGCCAGCACCCCGGGACAGGCGAATGAGCAGTTCTTC
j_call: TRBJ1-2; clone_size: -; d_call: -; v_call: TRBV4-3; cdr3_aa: CASSQDEDGQVYGYTF; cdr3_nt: TGCGCCAGCAGCCAAGATGAGGACGGACAAGTCTATGGCTACACCTTC
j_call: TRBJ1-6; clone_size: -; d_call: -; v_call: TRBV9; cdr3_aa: CASSARDLPYNSPLHF; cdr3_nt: TGTGCCAGCAGCGCCCGGGATCTACCCTATAATTCACCCCTCCACTTT
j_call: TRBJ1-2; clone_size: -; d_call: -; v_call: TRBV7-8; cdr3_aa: CASSPPGVNYGYTF; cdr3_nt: TGTGCCAGCAGCCCCCCGGGGGTTAACTATGGCTACACCTTC
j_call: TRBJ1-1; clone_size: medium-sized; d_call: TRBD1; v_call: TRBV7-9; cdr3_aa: CASGPGTGNTEAFF; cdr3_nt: TGTGCCAGCGGACCCGGGACAGGGAACACTGAAGCTTTCTTT
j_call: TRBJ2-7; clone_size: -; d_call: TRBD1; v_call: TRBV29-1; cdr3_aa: CSVEGVPGQGLPYEQYF; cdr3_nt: TGCAGCGTTGAAGGGGTCCCGGGACAGGGCCTTCCCTACGAGCAGTACTTC
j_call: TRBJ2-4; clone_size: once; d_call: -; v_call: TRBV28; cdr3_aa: CASSLGQGNIQYF; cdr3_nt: TGTGCCAGCAGTTTGGGGCAGGGGAACATTCAGTACTTC
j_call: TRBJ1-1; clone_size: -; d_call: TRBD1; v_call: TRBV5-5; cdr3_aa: CASSKGQLGINTEAFF; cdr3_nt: TGTGCCAGCAGCAAGGGACAGCTGGGGATTAACACTGAAGCTTTCTTT
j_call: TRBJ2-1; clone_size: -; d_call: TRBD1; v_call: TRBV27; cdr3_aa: CASSRQGAYNEQFF; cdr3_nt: TGTGCCAGCAGTCGACAGGGGGCGTACAATGAGCAGTTCTTC
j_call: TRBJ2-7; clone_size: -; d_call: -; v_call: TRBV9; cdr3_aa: CASSVGLVGGGYEQYF; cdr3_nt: TGTGCCAGCAGCGTAGGGTTGGTAGGGGGGGGATACGAGCAGTACTTC
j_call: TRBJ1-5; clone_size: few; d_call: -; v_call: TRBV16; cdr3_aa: CASSQPGVRDQPQHF; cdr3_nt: TGTGCCAGCAGCCAACCGGGTGTCAGGGATCAGCCCCAGCATTTT
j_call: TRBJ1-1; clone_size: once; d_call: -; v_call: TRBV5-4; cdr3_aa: CASSLAFRGRPTEAFF; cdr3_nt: TGTGCCAGCAGCTTGGCCTTCAGGGGAAGACCCACTGAAGCTTTCTTT
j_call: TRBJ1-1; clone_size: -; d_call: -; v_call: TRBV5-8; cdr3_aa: CASSQDRRTDTTEAFF; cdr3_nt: TGCGCCAGCAGCCAAGATCGGAGGACAGACACTACTGAAGCTTTCTTT
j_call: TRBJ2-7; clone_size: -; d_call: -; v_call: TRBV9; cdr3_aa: CASSGGVSYEQYF; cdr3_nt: TGTGCCAGCAGCGGAGGAGTAAGCTACGAGCAGTACTTC
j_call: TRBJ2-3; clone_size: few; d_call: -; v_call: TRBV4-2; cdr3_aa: CASSPTTRGDTQYF; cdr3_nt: TGTGCCAGCAGCCCTACAACCAGGGGCGATACGCAGTATTTT
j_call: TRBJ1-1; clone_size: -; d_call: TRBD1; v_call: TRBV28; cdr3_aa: CASGTGDFLDTEAFF; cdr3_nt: TGTGCCAGCGGGACAGGGGATTTTTTGGACACTGAAGCTTTCTTT
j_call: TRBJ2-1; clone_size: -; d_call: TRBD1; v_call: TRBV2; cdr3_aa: CASSDYRGTDNEQFF; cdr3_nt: TGTGCCAGCAGTGACTACAGGGGTACCGACAATGAGCAGTTCTTC
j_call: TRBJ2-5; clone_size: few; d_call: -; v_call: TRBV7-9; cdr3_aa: CASTSPGLGEETQYF; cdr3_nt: TGTGCCAGCACCTCCCCAGGACTTGGAGAGGAGACCCAGTACTTC
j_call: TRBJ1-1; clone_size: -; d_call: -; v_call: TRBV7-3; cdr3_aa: CASSLVNSEAFF; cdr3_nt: TGTGCCAGCAGCTTAGTTAACAGTGAAGCTTTCTTT
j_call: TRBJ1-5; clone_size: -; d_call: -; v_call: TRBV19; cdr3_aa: CASSPRVGNQPQHF; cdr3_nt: TGTGCCAGTAGTCCCCGAGTAGGCAATCAGCCCCAGCATTTT
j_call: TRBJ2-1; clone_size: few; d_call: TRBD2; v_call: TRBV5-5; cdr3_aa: CASSTGLAEDEQFF; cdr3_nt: TGTGCCAGCAGCACAGGACTAGCGGAGGACGAGCAGTTCTTC
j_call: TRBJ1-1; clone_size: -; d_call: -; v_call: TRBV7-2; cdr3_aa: CASSLRVMGADTEAFF; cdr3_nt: TGTGCCAGCAGCTTAAGGGTGATGGGGGCGGACACTGAAGCTTTCTTT
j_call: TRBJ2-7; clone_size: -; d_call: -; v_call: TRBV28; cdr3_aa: CASISSAFYEQYF; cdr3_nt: TGTGCCAGCATCTCTAGCGCCTTCTACGAGCAGTACTTC